The rows below give T cell receptor beta chains drawn from one sample of a study of spatial heterogeneity in lung cancer. TCRdb processed the 5' RACE reads anew with MiXCR; each CDR3 protein has one entry. The profile covers under 150,000 distinct CDR3 sequences, with under 14% appearing a single time and approximately 25% taken by the ten largest. The sample consisted of PBMCs, taken at follow-up. These receptors came from a female donor with early-stage non-small cell lung cancer. The conserved cysteine and the conserved F or W are not part of the CDR3 here. Size values are once, few and many counts, or a class for expanded clones, and some rows have none.

clone_size	v_call	j_call	cdr3_length	cdr3_aa
-	TRBV7-3	TRBJ1-1	11	ASSLWDPTEAF
few	TRBV7-8	TRBJ2-1	10	ASSPRLDEQF
many	TRBV29-1	TRBJ2-4	13	SVESGQGSKNIQY
few	TRBV30	TRBJ2-3	14	AWSVGQGGATDTQY
-	TRBV6-1	TRBJ2-4	14	ASSETGGSLKNIQY
-	TRBV7-8	TRBJ2-3	13	ASSFLAGDLDTQY
-	TRBV28	TRBJ2-1	12	ASSSPTGINEQF
few	TRBV12-3/TRBV12-4	TRBJ1-2	10	ASSSPGYGYT
-	TRBV7-7	TRBJ2-1	13	ASSLAYKRNNEQF
few	TRBV20-1	TRBJ2-1	10	SAREWHNEQF
-	TRBV2	TRBJ2-7	13	ASRLLTSGSYEQY
-	TRBV20-1	TRBJ2-3	13	SASKAEDPTDTQY
many	TRBV11-3	TRBJ2-1	15	ASSIKPLAGGFNEQF
few	TRBV19	TRBJ2-2	13	ASSIPTLGTGELF
-	TRBV11-2	TRBJ2-2	13	ASSLNNIRVGELF
few	TRBV29-1	TRBJ2-3	12	SVDTGRPTDTQY